This T cell receptor beta chain was profiled in a study of neoadjuvant anti-PD-1 for oral cavity cancer. Study background: Around day 43, patients without progression received a fourth nivolumab dose before surgery. General study findings and limits: Higher pretreatment Treg/Th17 ratios tracked higher pretreatment blood clonality.

CDR3 length: 14 residues. The V gene's germline CDR1 is MNHNS and CDR2 SASEGT. V was pared by 11 bases and J by 6 bases, with 8 bases of the junction left unmatched. Patients had newly diagnosed, untreated stage II-IVA oral cavity squamous cell carcinoma. Most PBMC samples had around 0.5 ug input DNA in six replicates. Profiled with immunoSEQ multiplex PCR; TCRdb holds only in-frame clones, not every one. This sample has approximately 14,000 clones, with more than 65% found just once. About this clone: Its antigen is unidentified.

This sequence was found in a person between 40 and 85 years old with oral cavity squamous cell carcinoma. This chain links TRBV6-1 with TRBJ1-6; TRBD1 agrees at 9 bases. The sequenced sample was PBMCs, obtained before nivolumab (anti-PD-1) treatment. The CDR3 spells CAGEQGAGNSPLHF. The DNA of the CDR3 is TGTGCCGGAGAACAGGGGGCTGGTAATTCACCCCTCCACTTT.